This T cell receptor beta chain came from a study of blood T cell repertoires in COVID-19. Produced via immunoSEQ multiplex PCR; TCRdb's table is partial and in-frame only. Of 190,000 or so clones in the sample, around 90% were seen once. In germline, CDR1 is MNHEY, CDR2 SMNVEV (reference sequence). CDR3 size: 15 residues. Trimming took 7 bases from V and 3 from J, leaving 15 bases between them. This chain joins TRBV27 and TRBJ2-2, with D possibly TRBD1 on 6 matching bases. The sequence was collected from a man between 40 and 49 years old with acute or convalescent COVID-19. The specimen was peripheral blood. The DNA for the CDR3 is TGTGCCAGCACGTTTTTGGGGGCCGACACCGGGGAGCTGTTTTTT. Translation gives CASTFLGADTGELFF.